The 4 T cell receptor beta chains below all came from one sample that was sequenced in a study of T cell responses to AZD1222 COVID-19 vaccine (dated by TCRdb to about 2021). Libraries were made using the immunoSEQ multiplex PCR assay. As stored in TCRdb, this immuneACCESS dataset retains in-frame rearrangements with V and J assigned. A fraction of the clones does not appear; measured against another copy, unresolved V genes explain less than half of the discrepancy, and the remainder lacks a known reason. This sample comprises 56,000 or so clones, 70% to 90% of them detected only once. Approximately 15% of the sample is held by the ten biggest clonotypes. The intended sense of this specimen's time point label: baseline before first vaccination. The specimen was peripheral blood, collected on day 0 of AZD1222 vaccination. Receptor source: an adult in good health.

The CDR3 reads CASSFWTDDSPLHF. The DNA of the CDR3 is TGTGCCAGCAGCTTTTGGACAGATGATTCACCCCTCCACTTT. V usage is TRBV5-6 and J usage is TRBJ1-6; D might be TRBD1 (6 bases). Germline loops: CDR1 SGHDT, CDR2 YYEEEE. This CDR3 spans 14 amino acids. V was trimmed by 2 bases and J by 8 bases, leaving 11 bases between them.

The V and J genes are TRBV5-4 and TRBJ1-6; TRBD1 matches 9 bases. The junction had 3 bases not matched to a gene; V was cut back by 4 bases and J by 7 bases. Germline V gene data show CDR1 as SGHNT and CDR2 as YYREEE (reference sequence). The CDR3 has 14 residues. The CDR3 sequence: CASSRTGVNSPLHF. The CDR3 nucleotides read TGTGCCAGCAGCCGGACAGGGGTGAATTCACCCCTCCACTTT.

Here the CDR3 reads CASSLAGQGGEQYF. In DNA form, the CDR3 reads TGTGCCAGCAGTTTAGCCGGACAGGGCGGGGAGCAGTACTTC. This chain links TRBV28 with TRBJ2-7, with TRBD1 identical over 8 bases. Germline V gene lookup returns CDR1 MDHEN and CDR2 SYDVKM. The ends lost 2 bases at V and 7 bases at J; junction bases unmatched: 7. This CDR3 spans 14 amino acids.

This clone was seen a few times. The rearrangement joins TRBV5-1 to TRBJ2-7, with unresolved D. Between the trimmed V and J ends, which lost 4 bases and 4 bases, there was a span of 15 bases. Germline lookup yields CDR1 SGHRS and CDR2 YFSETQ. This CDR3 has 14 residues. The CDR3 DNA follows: TGCGCCAGCAGCCCCACATTCGACCTTTACGAGCAGTACTTC. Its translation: CASSPTFDLYEQYF.